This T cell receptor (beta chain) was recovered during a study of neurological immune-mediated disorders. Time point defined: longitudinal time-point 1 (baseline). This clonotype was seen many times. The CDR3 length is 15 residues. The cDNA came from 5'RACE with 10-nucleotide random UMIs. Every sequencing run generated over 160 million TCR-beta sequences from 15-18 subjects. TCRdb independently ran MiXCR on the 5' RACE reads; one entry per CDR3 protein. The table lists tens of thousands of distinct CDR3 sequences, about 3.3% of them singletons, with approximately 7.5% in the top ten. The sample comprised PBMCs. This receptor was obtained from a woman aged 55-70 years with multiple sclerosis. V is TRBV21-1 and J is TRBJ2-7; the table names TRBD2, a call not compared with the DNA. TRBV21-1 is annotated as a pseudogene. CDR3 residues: CASSWSLPRDYEQYF. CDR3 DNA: TGTGCCAGCAGTTGGTCCCTCCCACGGGACTACGAGCAGTACTTC.